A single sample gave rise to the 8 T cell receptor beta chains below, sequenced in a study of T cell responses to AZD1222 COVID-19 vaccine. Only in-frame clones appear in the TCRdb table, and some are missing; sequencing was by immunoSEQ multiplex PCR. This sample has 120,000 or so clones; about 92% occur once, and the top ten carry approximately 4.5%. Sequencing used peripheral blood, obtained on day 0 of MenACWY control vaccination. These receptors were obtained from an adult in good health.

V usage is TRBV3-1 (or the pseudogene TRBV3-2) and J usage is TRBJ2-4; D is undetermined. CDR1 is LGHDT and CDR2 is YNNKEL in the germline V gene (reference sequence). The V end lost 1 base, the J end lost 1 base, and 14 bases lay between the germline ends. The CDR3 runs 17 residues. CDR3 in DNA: TGTGCCAGCAGCCAAGGTAACTGGGGTACGGCCAAAAACATTCAGTACTTC. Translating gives CASSQGNWGTAKNIQYF.

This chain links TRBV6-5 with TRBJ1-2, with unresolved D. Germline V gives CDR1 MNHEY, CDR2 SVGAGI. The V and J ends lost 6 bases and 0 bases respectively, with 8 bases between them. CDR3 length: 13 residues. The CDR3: CASRPQANYGYTF. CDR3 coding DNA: TGTGCCAGCAGGCCGCAGGCTAACTATGGCTACACCTTC.

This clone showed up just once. The CDR3 protein is CASSPHSAGSYEQYF. The CDR3 nucleotides are TGTGCCAGCAGCCCACACTCGGCAGGCTCCTACGAGCAGTACTTC. The V call is TRBV13, the J call TRBJ2-7; unclear D gene. The CDR3 extends over 15 amino acids. With 5 bases removed from V and 0 bases from J, the gap between germline ends came to 14 bases. Looked up from germline, CDR1 is PRHDT and CDR2 is FYEKMQ (reference sequence).

CDR3: CATSRATGGPGANVLTF. The DNA for the CDR3 is TGTGCCACCAGTAGGGCAACAGGGGGGCCTGGGGCCAACGTCCTGACTTTC. This chain joins TRBV24-1 and TRBJ2-6; TRBD1 aligns across 8 bases. Germline CDR1 and CDR2: KGHDR and SFDVKD. This CDR3 has 17 residues. J gave up 2 bases and V 6 bases, and 8 bases lay outside the gene matches.

The CDR3 DNA reads as TGTGCCAGCTCAAAATCAGAGAACACTGAAGCTTTCTTT. Its translation: CASSKSENTEAFF. The gene calls are TRBV18 and TRBJ1-1, with D hard to call. Trimming pared 5 bases from V and 1 base from J, leaving 8 bases between. The CDR3 covers 13 residues. Germline V gene data show CDR1 as KGHSH and CDR2 as LQKENI.

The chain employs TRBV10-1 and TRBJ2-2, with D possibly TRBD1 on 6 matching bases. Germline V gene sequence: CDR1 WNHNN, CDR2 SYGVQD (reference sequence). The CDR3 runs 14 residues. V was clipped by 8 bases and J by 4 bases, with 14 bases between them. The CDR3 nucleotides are TGCGCCAGCGCGACAGGCCCGGGCACCGGGGAGCTGTTTTTT. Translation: CASATGPGTGELFF.

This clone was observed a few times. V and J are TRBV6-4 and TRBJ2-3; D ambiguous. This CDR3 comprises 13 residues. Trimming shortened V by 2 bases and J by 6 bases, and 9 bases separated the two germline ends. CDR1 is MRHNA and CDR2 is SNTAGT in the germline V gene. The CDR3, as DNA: TGTGCCAGCAGTGACCTGGCGAGTGATACGCAGTATTTT. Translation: CASSDLASDTQYF.

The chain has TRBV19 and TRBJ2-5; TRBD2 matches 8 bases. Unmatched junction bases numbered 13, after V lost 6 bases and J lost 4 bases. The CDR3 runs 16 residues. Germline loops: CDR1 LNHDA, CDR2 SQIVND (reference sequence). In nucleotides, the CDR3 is TGTGCCAGTAGCCCCAACGTAGGCGGGGGGCGAGAGACCCAGTACTTC. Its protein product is CASSPNVGGGRETQYF.